This TCR beta chain appears in the sequencing data of a study of shared clonotypes between healthy human individuals. The CDR3 is 15 amino acids. Germline V gene data show CDR1 as LGHNA and CDR2 as YNFKEQ. With 0 bases removed from V and 7 bases from J, the gap between germline ends came to 16 bases. The test was conducted at deep level. Sequenced by immunoSEQ multiplex PCR; TCRdb stores in-frame clones only, minus some. The sample lists roughly 510,000 clones, about three quarters occurring once. This receptor was obtained from a woman in her thirties or forties in good health. Some clones in this sample may be carry-over from other donors' samples. The chain carries TRBV4-2 and TRBJ2-7; the D gene is possibly TRBD1 (7 bases). The source material was PBMCs. CDR3 coding DNA: TGTGCCAGCAGCCAAGAAGAGGCACAGGGGAGGGAGCAGTACTTC. Its translation is CASSQEEAQGREQYF.